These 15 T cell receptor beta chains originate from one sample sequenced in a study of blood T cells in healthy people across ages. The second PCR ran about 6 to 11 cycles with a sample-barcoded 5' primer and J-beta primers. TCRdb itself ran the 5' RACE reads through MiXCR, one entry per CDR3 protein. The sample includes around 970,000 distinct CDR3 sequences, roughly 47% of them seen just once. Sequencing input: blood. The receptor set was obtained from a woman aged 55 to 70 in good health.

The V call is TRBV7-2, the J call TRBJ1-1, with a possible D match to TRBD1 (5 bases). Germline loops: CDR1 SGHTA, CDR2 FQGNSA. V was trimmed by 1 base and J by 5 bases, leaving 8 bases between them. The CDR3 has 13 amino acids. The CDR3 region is CASSLDRRTEAFF. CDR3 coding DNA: TGTGCCAGCAGCTTAGACAGGCGGACTGAAGCTTTCTTT.

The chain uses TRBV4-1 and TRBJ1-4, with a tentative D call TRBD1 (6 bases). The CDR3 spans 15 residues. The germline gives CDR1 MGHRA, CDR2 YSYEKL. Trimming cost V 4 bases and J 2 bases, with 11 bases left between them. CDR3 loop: CASSPLGQTNEKLFF. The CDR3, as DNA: TGCGCCAGCAGCCCTCTTGGACAGACTAATGAAAAACTGTTTTTT.

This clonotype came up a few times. CDR3 nucleotide sequence: TGCAGTGCTAAGCTAGGGGGTGCCAAAAACATTCAGTACTTC. Translated: CSAKLGGAKNIQYF. V and J are TRBV20-1 and TRBJ2-4; TRBD1 is a possible D gene (6 bases). Germline V gene lookup returns CDR1 DFQATT and CDR2 SNEGSKA (reference sequence). The CDR3 is 14 amino acids. V was shortened by 4 bases and J by 1 base, with 11 bases between the two germline ends.

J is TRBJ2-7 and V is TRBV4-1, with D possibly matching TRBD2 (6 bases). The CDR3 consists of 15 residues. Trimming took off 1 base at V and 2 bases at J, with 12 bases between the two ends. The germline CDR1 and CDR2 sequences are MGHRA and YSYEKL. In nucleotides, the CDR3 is TGCGCCAGCAGCCAAGCAGGGAGGCTGCCCTACGAGCAGTACTTC. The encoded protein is CASSQAGRLPYEQYF.

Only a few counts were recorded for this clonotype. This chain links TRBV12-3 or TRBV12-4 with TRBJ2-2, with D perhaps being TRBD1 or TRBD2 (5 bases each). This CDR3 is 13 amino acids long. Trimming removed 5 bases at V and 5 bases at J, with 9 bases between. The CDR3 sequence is CASSAWGTGELFF. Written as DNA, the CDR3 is TGTGCCAGCAGTGCGTGGGGGACCGGGGAGCTGTTTTTT.

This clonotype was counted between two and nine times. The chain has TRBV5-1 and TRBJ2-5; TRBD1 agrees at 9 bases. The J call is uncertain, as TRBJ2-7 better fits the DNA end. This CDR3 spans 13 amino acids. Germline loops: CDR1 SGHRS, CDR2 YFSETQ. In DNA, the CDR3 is TGCGCCAGCAGCACCAGGACAGGGGACGAGCAGTACTTC. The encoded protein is CASSTRTGDEQYF.

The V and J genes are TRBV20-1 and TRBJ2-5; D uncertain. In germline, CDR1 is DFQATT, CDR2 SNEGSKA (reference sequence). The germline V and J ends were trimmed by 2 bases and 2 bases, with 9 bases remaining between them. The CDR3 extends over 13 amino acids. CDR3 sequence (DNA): TGCAGTGCTAGAAGGTCCGTACAAGAGACCCAGTACTTC. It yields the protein CSARRSVQETQYF.

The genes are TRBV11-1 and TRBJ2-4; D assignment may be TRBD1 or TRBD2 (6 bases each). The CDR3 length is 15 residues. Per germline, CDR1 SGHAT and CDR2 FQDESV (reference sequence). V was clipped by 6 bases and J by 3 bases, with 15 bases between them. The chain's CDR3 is CASRRGGGVKNIQYF. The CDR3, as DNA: TGTGCCAGCAGAAGAGGGGGAGGTGTCAAAAACATTCAGTACTTC.

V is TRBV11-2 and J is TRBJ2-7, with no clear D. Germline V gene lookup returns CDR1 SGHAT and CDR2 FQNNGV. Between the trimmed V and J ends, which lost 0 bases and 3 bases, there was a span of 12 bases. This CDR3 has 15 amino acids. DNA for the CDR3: TGTGCCAGCAGCTTAGATCCGAGTTTTGGCTACGAGCAGTACTTC. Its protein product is CASSLDPSFGYEQYF.

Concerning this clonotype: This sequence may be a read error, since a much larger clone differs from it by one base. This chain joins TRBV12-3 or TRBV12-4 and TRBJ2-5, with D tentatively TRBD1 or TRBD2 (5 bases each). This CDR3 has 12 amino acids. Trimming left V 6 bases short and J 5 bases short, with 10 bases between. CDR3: CASRFWGETQYF. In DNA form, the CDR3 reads TGTGCCAGCAGGTTCTGGGGGGAGACCCAGTACTTC.

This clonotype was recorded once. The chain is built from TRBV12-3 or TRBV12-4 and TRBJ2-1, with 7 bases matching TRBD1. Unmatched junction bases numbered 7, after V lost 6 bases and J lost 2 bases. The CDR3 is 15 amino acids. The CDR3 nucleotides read TGTGCCAGCAGCCTACGGACAGGAGCCTACAATGAGCAGTTCTTC. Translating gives CASSLRTGAYNEQFF.

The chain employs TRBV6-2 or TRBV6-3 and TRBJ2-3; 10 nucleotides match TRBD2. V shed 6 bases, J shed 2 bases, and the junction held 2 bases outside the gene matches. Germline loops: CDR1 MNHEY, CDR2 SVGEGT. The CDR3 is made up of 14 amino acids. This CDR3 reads CASRLAGYTDTQYF. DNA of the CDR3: TGTGCCAGCAGACTAGCGGGGTACACAGATACGCAGTATTTT.

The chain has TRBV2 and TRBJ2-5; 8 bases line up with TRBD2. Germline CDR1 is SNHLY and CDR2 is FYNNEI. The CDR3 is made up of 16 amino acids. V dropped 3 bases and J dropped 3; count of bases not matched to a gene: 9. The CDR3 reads CASSDLYSGNKETQYF. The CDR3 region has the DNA TGTGCCAGCAGTGACCTCTATAGCGGGAATAAAGAGACCCAGTACTTC.

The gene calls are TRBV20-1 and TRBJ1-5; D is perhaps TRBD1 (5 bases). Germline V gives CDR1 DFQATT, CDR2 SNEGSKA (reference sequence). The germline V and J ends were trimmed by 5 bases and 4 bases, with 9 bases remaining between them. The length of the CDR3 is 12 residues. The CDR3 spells CSARRQNQPQHF. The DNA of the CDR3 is TGCAGTGCTCGCCGACAGAATCAGCCCCAGCATTTT.

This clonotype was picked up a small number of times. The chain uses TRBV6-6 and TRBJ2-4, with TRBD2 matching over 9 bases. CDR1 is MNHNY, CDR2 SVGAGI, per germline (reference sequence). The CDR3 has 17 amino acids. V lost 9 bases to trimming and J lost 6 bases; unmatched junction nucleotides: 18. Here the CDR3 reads CASGDLNSGSFGNIQYF. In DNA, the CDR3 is TGTGCCAGTGGGGATCTGAATAGCGGGAGTTTCGGAAACATTCAGTACTTC.